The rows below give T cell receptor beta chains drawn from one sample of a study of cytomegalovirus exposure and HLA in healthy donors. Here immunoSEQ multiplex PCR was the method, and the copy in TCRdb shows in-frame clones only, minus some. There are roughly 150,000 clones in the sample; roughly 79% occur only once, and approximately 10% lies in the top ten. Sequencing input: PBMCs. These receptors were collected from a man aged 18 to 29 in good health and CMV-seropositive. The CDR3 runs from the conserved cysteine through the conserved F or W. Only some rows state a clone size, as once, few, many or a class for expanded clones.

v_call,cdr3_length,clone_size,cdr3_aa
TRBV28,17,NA,CASSTGQGIISYNEQFF
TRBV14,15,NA,CASSLGLATNEKLFF
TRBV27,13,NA,CASSLSRVEKLFF
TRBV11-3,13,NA,CASSYRLTYEQYF
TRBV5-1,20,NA,CASSLTDRGASGRAGNEQFF
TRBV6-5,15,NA,CASSRQGEGNQPQHF
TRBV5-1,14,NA,CASSFDRVQSGYTF
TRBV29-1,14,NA,CSVDLASGRHEQFF
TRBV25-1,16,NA,CASSDPNSPANYGYTF
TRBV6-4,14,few,CASSGSTTGNEQFF
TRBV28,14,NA,CASSILRGHQPQHF
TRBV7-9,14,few,CASSSPGREETQYF
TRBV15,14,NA,CATSRSTGEKTQYF
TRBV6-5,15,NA,CASSPGMGPNYGYTF
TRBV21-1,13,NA,CASSKGATYEQYF
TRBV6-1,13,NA,CASSERLANEQFF
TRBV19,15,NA,CASSSQGVGTTEAFF
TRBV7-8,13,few,CASSQGQIYEQYF
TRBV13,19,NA,CASSLGGFPGVGGYDTQYF
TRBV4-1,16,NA,CASSQALGQTNTEAFF
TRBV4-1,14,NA,CASSPGPEYQPQHF
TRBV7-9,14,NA,CASSSPGGDTEAFF
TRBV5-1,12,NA,CASGGPTGELFF
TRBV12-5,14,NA,CASGNIGLNTEAFF
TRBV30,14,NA,CAWSRDPRGNTIYF
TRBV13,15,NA,CASSLNLEQPGELFF
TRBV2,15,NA,CASRRPGQGTHEQYF
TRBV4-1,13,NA,CASSQEQGYEQYF
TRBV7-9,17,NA,CASSSASGSVSYNEQFF
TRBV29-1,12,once,CSVGGGEETQYF
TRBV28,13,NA,CASSLREGNEQFF
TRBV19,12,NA,CASSISGNTIYF
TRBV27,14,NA,CASSFVYPPGELFF
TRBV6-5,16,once,CASSYFTSGDADTQYF
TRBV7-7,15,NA,CASSLSPGAQETQYF
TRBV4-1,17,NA,CASSQEIKLAGVYEQYF
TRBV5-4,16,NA,CASSWVVGGRTDTQYF